Following are 2 T cell receptor beta chains from one sample sequenced in a study of T cell responses to AZD1222 COVID-19 vaccine. Libraries were prepared by immunoSEQ multiplex PCR; TCRdb keeps only in-frame clonotypes and omits some of them. Found here are roughly 100,000 clones, around 76% of them singletons; the top ten hold about 5%. This sample comprised peripheral blood, obtained on day 0 of AZD1222 vaccination. Every receptor here comes from an adult in good health.

The rearrangement links TRBV15 to TRBJ2-4; 12 positions agree with TRBD2. The CDR3 extends over 16 amino acids. Germline CDR1 and CDR2: LNHNV and YYDKDF (reference sequence). With V trimmed by 3 bases and J by 6 bases, 6 bases remained unmatched. The CDR3 loop reads CATSRFGLAGLNIQYF. The CDR3 DNA is TGTGCCACCAGCAGGTTTGGACTAGCGGGGCTAAACATTCAGTACTTC. Filled out from reference TRBV15 and TRBJ2-4, the complete variable domain reads DAMVIQNPRYQVTQFGKPVTLSCSQTLNHNVMYWYQQKSSQAPKLLFHYYDKDFNNEADTPDNFQSRRPNTSFCFLDIRSPGLGDTAMYLCATSRFGLAGLNIQYFGAGTRLSVL.

The chain recombines TRBV7-2 with TRBJ1-1, with a weak D call TRBD1 (5 bases). Trimming shortened V by 6 bases and J by 4 bases, and 15 bases separated the two germline ends. Per the germline V gene, CDR1 is SGHTA and CDR2 is FQGNSA. The CDR3 has 14 residues. The DNA for the CDR3 is TGTGCCAGCAGTTTCGGGACGGCCCTCACTGAAGCTTTCTTT. Translation gives CASSFGTALTEAFF.